This T cell receptor beta chain was documented in a study of T cells in women clearing cervical HPV infection. Broader study findings: Timing of associations relative to infection is unclear; T-cell subsets were not isolated. CIN3+ cases had significantly higher TCR repertoire richness than controls, but evenness did not differ.

Cervical HPV DNA detected by MY09/MY11 PCR, typed by dot-blot. As for this clone: Its antigen is unidentified. The sequenced fragment ends 3 residues before the CDR3 boundary, so the rest is inferred from the germline J gene.

This CDR3 has 14 residues. CDR1 is SGHDT and CDR2 is YYEEEE in the germline V gene. Trimming at V came to 4 bases and at J to 4 bases, leaving 6 bases not matched to a gene. immunoSEQ multiplex PCR used an average of about 1,200 ng genomic DNA. Data came from immunoSEQ multiplex PCR; TCRdb stores just in-frame clones and leaves some out. The repertoire table contains roughly 28,000 clones. The sequence was collected from a woman between 18 and 70 years old with a cervical HPV16 infection that either progressed to CIN3+ or cleared (not recorded which). Sequencing used blood buffy coat. V is TRBV5-6 and J is TRBJ2-5, with 8 bases aligning to TRBD1. The covered CDR3 bases are TGTGCCAGCAGCCGGCAGGGGGCATCAGAGACC. Its translation: CASSRQGASET. The full CDR3 protein is CASSRQGASETQYF.